The clone carrying this TCR beta chain has just a few counts. What it binds is unknown. This sample stems from a study of response to subunit inactivated influenza vaccine. Study-wide points: Authors suggested each seasonal influenza vaccination recruits few new T cells.

CDR3 length equals 17 residues. V was clipped by 6 bases and J by 8 bases, with 26 bases between them. Germline V gene sequence: CDR1 MDHEN, CDR2 SYDVKM. One entry per CDR3 protein results from TCRdb running MiXCR on the RT-PCR reads. The table has about 180,000 distinct CDR3 sequences, about 9% seen once. The origin of this receptor is a man aged 45-65 years who received an inactivated influenza vaccine. The sample here was non-naive T cells sorted from PBMCs, taken on the day of vaccination. The V gene is TRBV28, the J gene TRBJ1-5, with a possible D match to TRBD1 (5 bases). Written as DNA, the CDR3 is TGTGCCAGCAGGCCACGTGACAGTTTCTGGGGCCGGGAGCCCCAGCATTTT. This encodes CASRPRDSFWGREPQHF.